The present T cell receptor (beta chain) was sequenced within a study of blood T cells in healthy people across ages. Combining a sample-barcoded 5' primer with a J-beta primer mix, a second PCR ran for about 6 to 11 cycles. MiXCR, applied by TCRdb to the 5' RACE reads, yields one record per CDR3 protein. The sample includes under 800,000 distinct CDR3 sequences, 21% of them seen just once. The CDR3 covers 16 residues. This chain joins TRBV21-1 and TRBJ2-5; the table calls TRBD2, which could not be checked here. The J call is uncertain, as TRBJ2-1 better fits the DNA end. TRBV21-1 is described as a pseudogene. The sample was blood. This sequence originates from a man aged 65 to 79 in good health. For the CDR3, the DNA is TGTGCCAGCATCCGAGGACTAGCGGGAGTACACAATGAGCAGTTCTTC. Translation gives CASIRGLAGVHNEQFF.